Listed here are 28 T cell receptor beta chains from one sample, sequenced in a study. TCRdb independently ran MiXCR on the 5' RACE reads; one entry per CDR3 protein. This repertoire shows 52,000 or so distinct CDR3 sequences, less than 25% found once; its top ten account for about 2.9%. Tregs were sorted as CD4+CD25+CD127-/low cells. The material sequenced was tumor-infiltrating Tregs sorted from the breast tumor. All receptors come from a female donor with breast cancer.

This chain uses TRBV28 with TRBJ2-7; 9 nucleotides line up with TRBD1. J was trimmed by 1 base and V by 5 bases; bases with no gene match: 6. CDR1 and CDR2 from the germline V gene are MDHEN and SYDVKM. This CDR3 is built from 15 residues. Here the CDR3 reads CASSETGGVSYEQYF. For the CDR3, the DNA is TGTGCCAGCAGTGAAACAGGGGGCGTATCCTACGAGCAGTACTTC.

The chain is built from TRBV30 and TRBJ2-7, with D perhaps TRBD2 (7 bases). Trimming left V 8 bases short and J 1 base short, with 21 bases between. The CDR3 extends over 15 amino acids. Germline V gene sequence: CDR1 GTSNPN, CDR2 SVGIG (reference sequence). The CDR3 spells CASARLGGLSYEQYF. CDR3 DNA: TGTGCCAGCGCTAGGTTGGGGGGGCTGTCCTACGAGCAGTACTTC.

The chain employs TRBV18 and TRBJ1-6; maybe TRBD1 (5 bases). The CDR3 covers 14 residues. Looked up from germline, CDR1 is KGHSH and CDR2 is LQKENI. V gave up 0 bases and J gave up 15 bases, with 15 bases separating them. CDR3 amino acids: CASSPPLAGRYLHF. The CDR3 DNA reads TGTGCCAGCTCACCACCTCTGGCGGGACGGTACCTCCACTTT.

In its sample, this clonotype was seen a few times. V gene TRBV4-1 combines with J gene TRBJ2-1, with 8 bases lining up with TRBD2. Germline values: CDR1 MGHRA, CDR2 YSYEKL. J gave up 10 bases and V 4 bases, and 6 bases lay outside the gene matches. This CDR3 comprises 13 residues. CDR3 sequence: CASSRVLAAEQFF. DNA of the CDR3: TGCGCCAGCAGCCGCGTACTAGCGGCCGAGCAGTTCTTC.

Remarks on this clonotype: At one end, the junction sequence differs from germline, possibly due to a read error. CDR3 sequence (DNA): TGCAGTGCTCCTCCGGGACTAGCGGGAAACAATGAGCAGTGCTTC. Its protein is CSAPPGLAGNNEQCF. The V call is TRBV20-1, the J call TRBJ2-1; TRBD2 aligns across 13 bases. The CDR3 loop spans 15 amino acids. The V gene's germline CDR1 is DFQATT and CDR2 SNEGSKA (reference sequence).

This chain links TRBV5-1 with TRBJ1-1; 10 positions agree with TRBD1. This CDR3 has 15 amino acids. V shed 4 bases and J 3 bases; nucleotides not matched to a gene: 6. Germline values: CDR1 SGHRS, CDR2 YFSETQ. Here the CDR3 DNA reads TGCGCCAGCAGCCAGACAGGGGGCACGGACACTGAAGCTTTCTTT. As protein: CASSQTGGTDTEAFF.

This clonotype was seen at least ten times. V usage is TRBV20-1 and J usage is TRBJ1-2, with 7 bases identical to TRBD1. The CDR3 is made up of 13 amino acids. Germline V gene sequence: CDR1 DFQATT, CDR2 SNEGSKA (reference sequence). The V segment lost 3 bases and the J segment 4 bases; nucleotides outside the gene matches: 5. CDR3 in DNA: TGCAGTGCTAGTACAGGGGCTCCCTATGGCTACACCTTC. Encoded protein: CSASTGAPYGYTF.

About this clonotype itself: Since the CDR3 does not end with the conserved phenylalanine or tryptophan, this likely comes from a read error. The V call is TRBV4-3, the J call TRBJ1-3; D gene ambiguous. The CDR3 runs to 14 residues. Germline V gene sequence: CDR1 LGHNA, CDR2 YSLEER. Trimming removed 1 base at V and 4 bases at J, with 8 bases between. The CDR3 spells CASSQAEAGNTIYS. CDR3 bases: TGCGCCAGCAGCCAAGCTGAAGCCGGAAACACCATATATTCT.

There are a few counts of this clonotype. The chain couples TRBV3-1 to TRBJ1-4, with 11 bases lining up with TRBD1. CDR1 and CDR2 from the germline V gene are LGHDT and YNNKEL (reference sequence). This CDR3 region has 22 residues. The J segment lost 0 bases and the V segment lost 2 bases, leaving 17 bases of the junction unmatched. The CDR3, as DNA: TGTGCCAGCAGCCAATCCGCCGGGACAGGGGGTTTGCTAGGGGCAACTAATGAAAAACTGTTTTTT. It encodes CASSQSAGTGGLLGATNEKLFF.

The rearrangement links TRBV2 to TRBJ1-4, with D hard to call. The germline V and J ends were trimmed by 7 bases and 7 bases, with 16 bases remaining between them. This CDR3 region has 14 residues. Germline V gene data show CDR1 as SNHLY and CDR2 as FYNNEI. The CDR3 DNA sequence: TGTGCCAGCAATCCGTCTACTGGAAGTGAAAAACTGTTTTTT. As protein: CASNPSTGSEKLFF.

This clonotype was recorded a few times. The gene calls are TRBV2 and TRBJ2-7; no definite D call. The V gene's germline CDR1 is SNHLY and CDR2 FYNNEI. This CDR3 has 13 residues. V shed 7 bases and J shed 1 base, with 11 bases lying between them. In DNA form, the CDR3 reads TGTGCCAGCAACGATTTGACGTCCTACGAGCAGTACTTC. It codes for CASNDLTSYEQYF.

The chain combines TRBV9 with TRBJ1-6, with a weak D call TRBD1 (5 bases). The CDR3 extends over 14 amino acids. V was shortened by 5 bases and J by 5 bases, with 11 bases between the two germline ends. Germline V gives CDR1 SGDLS, CDR2 YYNGEE. The DNA of the CDR3 is TGTGCCAGCAGTTGGAGACAGCATAATTCACCCCTCCACTTT. Amino acids: CASSWRQHNSPLHF.

This chain uses TRBV28 with TRBJ2-7; D might be TRBD1 or TRBD2, each matching 5 bases. The CDR3 covers 15 residues. Per germline, CDR1 MDHEN and CDR2 SYDVKM. V was pared by 1 base and J by 6 bases, with 16 bases between. CDR3 bases: TGTGCCAGCAGTTTATACAGAAGGGGACCTAGCGAGCAGTACTTC. It codes for CASSLYRRGPSEQYF. Drawing the rest from reference TRBV28 and TRBJ2-7, the complete variable domain is DVKVTQSSRYLVKRTGEKVFLECVQDMDHENMFWYRQDPGLGLRLIYFSYDVKMKEKGDIPEGYSVSREKKERFSLILESASTNQTSMYLCASSLYRRGPSEQYFGPGTRLTVT.

The table lists this clonotype with a few counts. V usage is TRBV25-1 and J usage is TRBJ2-5; D remains ambiguous. The CDR3 extends over 13 amino acids. Germline V lookup: CDR1 MGHDK, CDR2 SYGVNS. The V end was cut by 2 bases, the J end by 2 bases, with 6 bases between. The CDR3 spells CASSERRQETQYF. The DNA of the CDR3 is TGTGCCAGCAGTGAACGTAGGCAAGAGACCCAGTACTTC.

A few counts support this clonotype. The chain combines TRBV5-1 with TRBJ2-5, with D perhaps matching TRBD1 (6 bases). Germline V lookup: CDR1 SGHRS, CDR2 YFSETQ. CDR3 length: 15 amino acids. Trimming removed 0 bases from V and 0 bases from J, with 9 bases in between. CDR3 region: CASSLARGYQETQYF. In DNA form, the CDR3 reads TGCGCCAGCAGCTTGGCCAGGGGCTACCAAGAGACCCAGTACTTC.

The chain is built from TRBV4-3 and TRBJ1-1; D is possibly TRBD1 (5 bases). V lost 0 bases to trimming and J lost 3 bases, with 11 bases between them. The germline gives CDR1 LGHNA, CDR2 YSLEER. The CDR3 runs to 15 residues. The CDR3: CASSQEVVGDTEAFF. The CDR3 bases are TGCGCCAGCAGCCAAGAAGTAGTAGGGGACACTGAAGCTTTCTTT.

The J gene is TRBJ2-3, the V gene TRBV6-5, with 7 bases identical to TRBD1. CDR1 and CDR2 from the germline V gene are MNHEY and SVGAGI. With V trimmed by 10 bases and J by 0 bases, 10 bases remained unmatched. The CDR3 is made up of 15 amino acids. The CDR3 DNA reads TGTGCCACCCGATACAGGGGAATTAGCACAGATACGCAGTATTTT. As protein: CATRYRGISTDTQYF.

The V and J genes are TRBV29-1 and TRBJ2-7; 9 nucleotides match TRBD2. This CDR3 spans 13 amino acids. The J segment lost 8 bases and the V segment lost 7 bases, leaving 12 bases of the junction unmatched. Germline assignment: CDR1 SQVTM and CDR2 ANQGSEA. The CDR3 coding sequence is TGCAGCGCTCCGGGACTAGCAGATTACAAGCAGTACTTC. This encodes CSAPGLADYKQYF.

This clonotype was counted between two and nine times. Written as DNA, the CDR3 is TGTGCCAGCAGCTTTAACGCGAACACCGGGGAGCTGTTTTTT. It is translated as CASSFNANTGELFF. This chain connects TRBV7-9 to TRBJ2-2; D gene ambiguous. Looked up from germline, CDR1 is SEHNR and CDR2 is FQNEAQ (reference sequence). The length of the CDR3 is 14 residues. V was pared by 3 bases and J by 0 bases, with 5 bases between.

This clonotype was counted many times. The CDR3 DNA follows: TGTGCCAGCACCACTAGCGTAGGCGAGCAGTACTTC. Translating it yields CASTTSVGEQYF. This chain links TRBV12-3 or TRBV12-4 with TRBJ2-7; 7 nucleotides match TRBD2. V shed 7 bases, J shed 6 bases, and the junction held 6 bases outside the gene matches. The CDR3 loop spans 12 amino acids.

To note about this clonotype: One base away lies a much larger clone, so this may be a sequencing read error. The chain is built from TRBV9 and TRBJ2-2; D perhaps matches TRBD2 (5 bases). Germline loops: CDR1 SGDLS, CDR2 YYNGEE. CDR3 length equals 14 residues. Trimming took 0 bases from V and 6 from J, leaving 9 bases between them. CDR3 sequence (DNA): TGTGCCAGCAGCGTAGGACTAAACCCCGGGGAGCTGTTTTTT. Protein: CASSVGLNPGELFF. Complete variable domain (other parts from reference TRBV9 and TRBJ2-2): DSGVTQTPKHLITATGQRVTLRCSPRSGDLSVYWYQQSLDQGLQFLIQYYNGEERAKGNILERFSAQQFPDLHSELNLSSLELGDSALYFCASSVGLNPGELFFGEGSRLTVL.

The CDR3, as DNA: TGCGCCAGCGGAACGGGAGCAGCCCAGGAGCAGTTCTTC. Amino acid sequence: CASGTGAAQEQFF. This chain links TRBV5-1 with TRBJ2-1, with D maybe TRBD2 (6 bases). The CDR3 extends over 13 amino acids. Trimming stripped 7 bases from V and 10 bases from J, with 18 bases between. Looked up from germline, CDR1 is SGHRS and CDR2 is YFSETQ.

Concerning this clonotype itself: Given a much more abundant clone one base away, this may be a read error. The chain uses TRBV5-1 and TRBJ2-3; D is ambiguous. The germline V gene has CDR1 SGHRS and CDR2 YFSETQ. The CDR3 has 12 amino acids. CDR3 nucleotides: TGCACCAGCAGCTTGGGGATAGATACGCAGTATTTT. This translates into CTSSLGIDTQYF.

The J gene is TRBJ2-5, the V gene TRBV7-2; D could derive from TRBD1 or TRBD2 (5 bases each). Germline CDR1 is SGHTA and CDR2 is FQGNSA. The CDR3 covers 14 residues. Trimming took 3 bases from V and 3 from J, leaving 11 bases between them. The CDR3 nucleotides are TGTGCCAGCAGCTTCGGGCTGGGGGAAGAGACCCAGTACTTC. The encoded protein is CASSFGLGEETQYF.

The chain uses TRBV5-1 and TRBJ2-2; possible D gene TRBD1, 6 bases. With 2 bases removed from V and 6 bases from J, the gap between germline ends came to 11 bases. Per the germline V gene, CDR1 is SGHRS and CDR2 is YFSETQ. The CDR3 sequence is 14 residues long. The CDR3 sequence: CASSLRPGAGELFF. The DNA for the CDR3 is TGCGCCAGCAGCTTAAGACCAGGGGCCGGGGAGCTGTTTTTT. Using reference TRBV5-1 and TRBJ2-2 for the parts outside the CDR3, the full variable domain is KAGVTQTPRYLIKTRGQQVTLSCSPISGHRSVSWYQQTPGQGLQFLFEYFSETQRNKGNFPGRFSGRQFSNSRSEMNVSTLELGDSALYLCASSLRPGAGELFFGEGSRLTVL.

This clonotype was detected only a few times. The chain employs TRBV4-3 and TRBJ2-1, with 7 positions matching TRBD1. CDR1 LGHNA and CDR2 YSLEER come from the germline V gene. Unmatched junction bases numbered 3, after V lost 1 base and J lost 6 bases. The CDR3 runs to 14 residues. The CDR3 DNA reads as TGCGCCAGCAGCCAAGTGGACAGGCGCAATGAGCAGTTCTTC. It encodes CASSQVDRRNEQFF.

On this clonotype itself: No conserved phenylalanine or tryptophan ends this CDR3, so it is likely a read error. This chain uses TRBV10-3 with TRBJ2-1; perhaps TRBD1 as D (8 bases). This CDR3 region has 13 residues. The germline gives CDR1 ENHRY, CDR2 SYGVKD. Trimming cost V 4 bases and J 10 bases, with 14 bases left between them. CDR3 DNA sequence: TGTGCCATCAGTGGAGAGCGGGACAGGGAGCAGTTCATC. It translates to CAISGERDREQFI.

V usage is TRBV24-1 and J usage is TRBJ1-2; 7 bases are shared with TRBD1. The germline CDR1 and CDR2 sequences are KGHDR and SFDVKD. V dropped 3 bases and J dropped 0; count of bases not matched to a gene: 9. This CDR3 spans 17 amino acids. The CDR3 reads CATSDPHRTGANYGYTF. As DNA, the CDR3 is TGTGCCACCAGTGATCCCCACCGGACAGGCGCTAACTATGGCTACACCTTC.